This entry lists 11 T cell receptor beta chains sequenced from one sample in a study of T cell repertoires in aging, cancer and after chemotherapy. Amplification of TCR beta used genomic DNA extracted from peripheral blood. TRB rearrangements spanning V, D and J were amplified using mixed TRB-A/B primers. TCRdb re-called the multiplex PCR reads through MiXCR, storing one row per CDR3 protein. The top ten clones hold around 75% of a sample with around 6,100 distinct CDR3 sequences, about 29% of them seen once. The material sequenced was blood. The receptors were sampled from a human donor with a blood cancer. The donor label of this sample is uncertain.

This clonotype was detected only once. This chain's CDR3 is CASTRAGEQYF. In DNA, the CDR3 is TGTGCCAGCACCAGGGCAGGCGAGCAGTACTTC. The gene calls are TRBV6-1 and TRBJ2-7; D is perhaps TRBD1 (5 bases). CDR3 length equals 11 residues. The V end lost 7 bases, the J end lost 6 bases, and 10 bases lay between the germline ends. Germline V gives CDR1 MNHNS, CDR2 SASEGT.

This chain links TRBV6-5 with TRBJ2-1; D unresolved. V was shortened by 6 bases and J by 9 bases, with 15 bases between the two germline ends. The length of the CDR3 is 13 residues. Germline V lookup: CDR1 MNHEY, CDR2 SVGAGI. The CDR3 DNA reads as TGTGCCAGCAGCCCGGTTCGGCCGGGTGAGCAGTTCTTC. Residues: CASSPVRPGEQFF.

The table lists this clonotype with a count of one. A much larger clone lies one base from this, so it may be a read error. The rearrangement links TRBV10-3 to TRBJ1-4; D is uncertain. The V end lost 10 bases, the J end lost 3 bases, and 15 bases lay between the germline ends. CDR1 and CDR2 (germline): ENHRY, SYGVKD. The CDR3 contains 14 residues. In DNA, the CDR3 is TGTGCCAGCAGATCCGGACGGGCTAATGAAAAACTGTTTTTT. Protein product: CASRSGRANEKLFF.

CDR3 nucleotides: TGCAGTGCTAGGGGTGTCGCTAGCGGGGGGGCAGAGACCCAGTACTTC. Translating it yields CSARGVASGGAETQYF. The chain employs TRBV20-1 and TRBJ2-5; 12 bases fit TRBD2. The CDR3 length is 16 residues. The V gene end was trimmed by 3 bases and the J gene end by 4 bases; junction bases not matched to a gene: 9. Looked up from germline, CDR1 is DFQATT and CDR2 is SNEGSKA (reference sequence).

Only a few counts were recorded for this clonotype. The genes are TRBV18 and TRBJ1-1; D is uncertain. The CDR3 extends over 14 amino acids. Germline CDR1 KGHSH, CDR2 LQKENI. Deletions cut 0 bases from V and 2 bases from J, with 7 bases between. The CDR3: CASSPPLANTEAFF. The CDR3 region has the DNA TGTGCCAGCTCACCACCGTTGGCCAACACTGAAGCTTTCTTT. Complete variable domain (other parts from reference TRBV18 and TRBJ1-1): NAGVMQNPRHLVRRRGQEARLRCSPMKGHSHVYWYRQLPEEGLKFMVYLQKENIIDESGMPKERFSAEFPKEGPSILRIQQVVRGDSAAYFCASSPPLANTEAFFGQGTRLTVV.

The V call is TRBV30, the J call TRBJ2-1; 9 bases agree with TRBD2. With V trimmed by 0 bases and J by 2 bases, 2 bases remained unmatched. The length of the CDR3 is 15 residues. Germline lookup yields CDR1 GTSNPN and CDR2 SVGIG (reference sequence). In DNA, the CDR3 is TGTGCCTGGAGTGTATTAGCGGGGGCCTACAATGAGCAGTTCTTC. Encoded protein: CAWSVLAGAYNEQFF.

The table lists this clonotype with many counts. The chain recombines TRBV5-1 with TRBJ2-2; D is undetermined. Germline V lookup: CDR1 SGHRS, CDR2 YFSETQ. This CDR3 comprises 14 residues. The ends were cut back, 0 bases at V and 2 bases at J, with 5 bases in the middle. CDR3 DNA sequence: TGCGCCAGCAGCTTGGGGGGAAACACCGGGGAGCTGTTTTTT. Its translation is CASSLGGNTGELFF.

This CDR3 is CAWASGGVNLSYNEQFF. In DNA form, the CDR3 reads TGTGCCTGGGCTAGCGGGGGGGTAAATCTCTCCTACAATGAGCAGTTCTTC. The chain combines TRBV30 with TRBJ2-1; 12 positions match TRBD2. Germline V gene sequence: CDR1 GTSNPN, CDR2 SVGIG (reference sequence). V was clipped by 5 bases and J by 0 bases; unmatched bases: 8. CDR3 length equals 17 residues.

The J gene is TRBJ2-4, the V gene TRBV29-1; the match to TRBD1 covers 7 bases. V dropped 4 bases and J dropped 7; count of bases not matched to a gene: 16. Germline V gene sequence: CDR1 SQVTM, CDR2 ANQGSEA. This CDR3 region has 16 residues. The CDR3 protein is CSVVGLAGTVPNIQYF. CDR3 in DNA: TGCAGCGTTGTAGGTTTGGCCGGGACAGTCCCTAACATTCAGTACTTC.

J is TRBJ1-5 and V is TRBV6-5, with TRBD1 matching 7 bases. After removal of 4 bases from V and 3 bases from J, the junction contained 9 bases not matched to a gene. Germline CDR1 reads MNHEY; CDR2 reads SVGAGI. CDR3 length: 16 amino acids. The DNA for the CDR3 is TGTGCCAGCAGTTCTACCCCGACAGGGCTCAATCAGCCCCAGCATTTT. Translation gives CASSSTPTGLNQPQHF.

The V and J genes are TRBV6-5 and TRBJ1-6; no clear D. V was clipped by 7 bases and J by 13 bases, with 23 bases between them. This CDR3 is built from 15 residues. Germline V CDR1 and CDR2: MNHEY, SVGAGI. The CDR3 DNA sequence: TGTGCCAGCATCCAACAACGTCCAAGTTTCACCCCCCTCCACTTT. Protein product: CASIQQRPSFTPLHF.